A selection of T cell receptor beta chains follows, all from one sample in a study of PD-1 blockade in classical Hodgkin lymphoma. Some clones are missing from TCRdb's copy, which holds only in-frame ones; the method was immunoSEQ multiplex PCR. The data hold fewer than 13,000 clones, with 65% to 90% observed a single time. The sequenced material came from CD8+ T cells from blood. These receptors all stem from a human donor with classical Hodgkin lymphoma. Each CDR3 is given with its conserved first and last residue.

J gene	V gene	CDR3 protein
TRBJ2-3	TRBV9	CASSVGPGTFRGDTQYF
TRBJ1-6	TRBV4-3	CASSLLLGPSSYNSPLHF
TRBJ2-3	TRBV4-1	CASSQFGTSASTDTQYF
TRBJ2-7	TRBV4-3	CASSPGTVYPREQYF
TRBJ2-7	TRBV4-1	CASSPTLGGSEQYF
TRBJ1-6	TRBV10-1	CASGAPGGRYNSPLHF
TRBJ1-1	TRBV29-1	CSVNQGGVAFF
TRBJ1-3	TRBV9	CASSPTGGRSSGNTIYF
TRBJ2-7	TRBV6-6	CASSYLGVYEQYF
TRBJ2-3	TRBV4-1	CASSQDYGGGSTDTQYF
TRBJ1-2	TRBV27	CASSLHGRGDYGYTF
TRBJ2-7	TRBV27	CASSLSLRERQIGPEQYF
TRBJ2-5	TRBV5-1	CASATRGIQETQYF
TRBJ2-2	TRBV4-1	CASSQDSRGLAGGRGGELFF
TRBJ1-5	TRBV28	CASEDSLNQPQHF
TRBJ2-7	TRBV19	CASSPATATSYEQYF
TRBJ2-2	TRBV14	CASSQAPRLTRLGVINTGELFF
TRBJ1-1	TRBV7-9	CASSRMNTEAFF
TRBJ2-7	TRBV27	CASSSLKRGKQYF
TRBJ2-3	TRBV5-1	CASSSLAGGIILSTDTQYF
TRBJ1-3	TRBV6-5	CASSPHPSSGNTIYF
TRBJ2-2	TRBV6-4	CASSEGRGNTGELFF
TRBJ2-7	TRBV11-2	CASSFSGASYEQYF
TRBJ1-3	TRBV15	CATSRVGDWRDTIYF
TRBJ2-3	TRBV7-2	CASSLGQWTDTQYF
TRBJ2-7	TRBV10-3	CAISPAQGPYEQYF
TRBJ2-3	TRBV30	CAWSDRAGLVADTQYF
TRBJ2-1	TRBV6-4	CASSDSMGGGANEQFF
TRBJ2-1	TRBV9	CASSVDERGTYNEQFF
TRBJ2-7	TRBV5-1	CASSAGGPTGREQYF
TRBJ2-7	TRBV2	CASRGGLDEQYF
TRBJ2-3	TRBV7-9	CASSLVIGDTQYF
TRBJ2-7	TRBV5-4	CASSLEGREQYF
TRBJ2-5	TRBV18	CASSPRLAQKETQYF
TRBJ2-7	TRBV6-5	CASSGGYEQYF
TRBJ1-2	TRBV9	CASSVYFLPGQGLNGYTF
TRBJ2-3	TRBV5-4	CASSSQGADTQYF
TRBJ1-6	TRBV29-1	CSVEDPRRPYNSPLHF
TRBJ1-2	TRBV5-5	CASSHLERTGVNTF
TRBJ1-2	TRBV29-1	CSTRPGEGYTF
TRBJ1-1	TRBV5-4	CASSLGEPVKAFF
TRBJ1-4	TRBV9	CASSDSTSTNEKLFF
TRBJ1-3	TRBV9	CASSVSGLSGNTIYF
TRBJ1-5	TRBV6-5	CASSYSSGGHQPQHF
TRBJ1-1	TRBV6-5	CASSYNRYTEAFF
TRBJ2-7	TRBV6-1	CASSKVGGGAADEQYF
TRBJ2-7	TRBV28	CASSSPGQGALGYEQYF
TRBJ2-5	TRBV27	CASSRFGEVGVGETQYF